This T cell receptor beta chain came from a study of T cell changes during pregnancy in multiple sclerosis. The CDR3 sequence is 16 residues long. Trimming cost V 3 bases and J 4 bases; bases outside gene matches: 6. Looked up from germline, CDR1 is LNHNV and CDR2 is YYDKDF (reference sequence). TCRdb's table, derived via immunoSEQ multiplex PCR, lists solely in-frame clones and lacks some. The sample lists over 60,000 clones, 91% seen once, with less than 0.85% in the top ten. Here the sequenced sample was peripheral blood, taken in the third trimester of pregnancy. The TCR sequence derives from a female donor in good health, enrolled as a control in a pregnancy study. V is TRBV15 and J is TRBJ1-6; 7 nucleotides align to TRBD1. The CDR3 is CATSSEGQPYNSPLHF. The CDR3 DNA is TGTGCCACCAGCAGTGAGGGACAGCCATATAATTCACCCCTCCACTTT.